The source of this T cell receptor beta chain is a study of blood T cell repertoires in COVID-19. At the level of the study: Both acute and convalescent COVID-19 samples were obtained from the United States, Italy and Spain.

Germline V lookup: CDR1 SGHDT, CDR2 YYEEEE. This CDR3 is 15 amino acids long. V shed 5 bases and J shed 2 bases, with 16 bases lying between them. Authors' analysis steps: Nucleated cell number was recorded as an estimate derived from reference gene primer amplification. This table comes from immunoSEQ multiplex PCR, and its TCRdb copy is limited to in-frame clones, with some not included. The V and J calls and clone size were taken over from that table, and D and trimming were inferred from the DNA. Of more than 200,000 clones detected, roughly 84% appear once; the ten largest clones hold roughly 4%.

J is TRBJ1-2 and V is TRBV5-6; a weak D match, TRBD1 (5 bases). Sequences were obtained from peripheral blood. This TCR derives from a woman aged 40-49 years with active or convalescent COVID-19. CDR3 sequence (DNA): TGTGCCAGCAGTATTTTGACAGTTGTAAACTATGGCTACACCTTC. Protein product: CASSILTVVNYGYTF.